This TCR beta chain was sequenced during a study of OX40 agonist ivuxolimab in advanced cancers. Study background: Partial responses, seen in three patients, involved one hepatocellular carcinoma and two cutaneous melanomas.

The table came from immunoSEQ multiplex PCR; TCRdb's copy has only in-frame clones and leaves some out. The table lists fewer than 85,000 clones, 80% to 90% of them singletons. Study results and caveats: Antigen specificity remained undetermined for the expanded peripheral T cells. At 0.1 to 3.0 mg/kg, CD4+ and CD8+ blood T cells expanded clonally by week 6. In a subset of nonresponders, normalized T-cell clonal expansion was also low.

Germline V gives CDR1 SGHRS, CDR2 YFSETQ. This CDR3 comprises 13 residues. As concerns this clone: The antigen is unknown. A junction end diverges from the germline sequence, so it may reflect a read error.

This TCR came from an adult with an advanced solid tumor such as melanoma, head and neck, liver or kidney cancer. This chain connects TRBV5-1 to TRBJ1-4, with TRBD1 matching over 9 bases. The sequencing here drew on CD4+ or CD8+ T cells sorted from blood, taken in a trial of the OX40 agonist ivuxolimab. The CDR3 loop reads CASSLNPDRDRVF. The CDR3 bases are TGCGCCAGCAGCTTAAATCCAGACCGGGACAGGGTTTTT.